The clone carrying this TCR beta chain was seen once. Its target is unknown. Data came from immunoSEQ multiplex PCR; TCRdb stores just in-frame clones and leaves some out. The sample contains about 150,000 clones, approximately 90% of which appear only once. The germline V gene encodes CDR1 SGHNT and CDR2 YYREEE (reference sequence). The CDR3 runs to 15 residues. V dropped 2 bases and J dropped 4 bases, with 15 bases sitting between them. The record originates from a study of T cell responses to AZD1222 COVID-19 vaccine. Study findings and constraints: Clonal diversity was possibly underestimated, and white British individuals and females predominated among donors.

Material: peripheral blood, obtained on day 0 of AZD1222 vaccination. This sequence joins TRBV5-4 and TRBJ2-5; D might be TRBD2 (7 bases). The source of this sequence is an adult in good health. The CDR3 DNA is TGTGCCAGCAGCTTTGCGGGGGCGGTCGGAGAGACCCAGTACTTC. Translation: CASSFAGAVGETQYF.